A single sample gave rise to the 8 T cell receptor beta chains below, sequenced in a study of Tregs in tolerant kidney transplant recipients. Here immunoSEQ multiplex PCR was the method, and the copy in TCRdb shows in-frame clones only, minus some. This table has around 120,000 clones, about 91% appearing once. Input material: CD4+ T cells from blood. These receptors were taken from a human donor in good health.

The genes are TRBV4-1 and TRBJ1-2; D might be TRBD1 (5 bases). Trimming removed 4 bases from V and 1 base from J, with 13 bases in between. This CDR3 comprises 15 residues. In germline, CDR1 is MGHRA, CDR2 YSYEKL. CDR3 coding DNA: TGCGCCAGCAGCCCCAAGGGACTTCATAACTATGGCTACACCTTC. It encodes CASSPKGLHNYGYTF.

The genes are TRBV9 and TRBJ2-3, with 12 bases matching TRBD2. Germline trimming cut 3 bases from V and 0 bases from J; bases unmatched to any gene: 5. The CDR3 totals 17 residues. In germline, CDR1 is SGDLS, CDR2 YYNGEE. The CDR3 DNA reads TGTGCCAGCAGCGCCCTAGCGGGAGGGCCGAGCACAGATACGCAGTATTTT. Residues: CASSALAGGPSTDTQYF.

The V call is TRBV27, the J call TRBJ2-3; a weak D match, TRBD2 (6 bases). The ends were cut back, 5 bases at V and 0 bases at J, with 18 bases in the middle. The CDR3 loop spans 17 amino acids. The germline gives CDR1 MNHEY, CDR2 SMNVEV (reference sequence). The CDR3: CASSLFGGTDSTDTQYF. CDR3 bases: TGTGCCAGCAGTCTCTTTGGCGGGACGGATAGCACAGATACGCAGTATTTT.

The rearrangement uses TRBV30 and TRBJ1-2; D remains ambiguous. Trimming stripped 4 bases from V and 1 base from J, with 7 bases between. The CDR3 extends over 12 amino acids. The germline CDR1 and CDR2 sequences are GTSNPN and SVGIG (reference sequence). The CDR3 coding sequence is TGTGCCTGGAATCGAGTTAACTATGGCTACACCTTC. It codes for CAWNRVNYGYTF.

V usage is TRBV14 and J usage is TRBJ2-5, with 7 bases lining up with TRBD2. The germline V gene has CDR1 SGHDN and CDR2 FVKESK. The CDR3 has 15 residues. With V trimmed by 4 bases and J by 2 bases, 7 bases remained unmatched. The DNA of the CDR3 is TGTGCCAGCAGCCGGAACCTAGCGGATCAAGAGACCCAGTACTTC. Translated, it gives CASSRNLADQETQYF.

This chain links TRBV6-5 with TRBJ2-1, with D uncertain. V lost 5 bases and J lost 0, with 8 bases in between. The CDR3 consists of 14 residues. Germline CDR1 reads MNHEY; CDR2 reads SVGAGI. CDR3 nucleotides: TGTGCCAGCAGTGAGGCCCGCTCCTACAATGAGCAGTTCTTC. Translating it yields CASSEARSYNEQFF.

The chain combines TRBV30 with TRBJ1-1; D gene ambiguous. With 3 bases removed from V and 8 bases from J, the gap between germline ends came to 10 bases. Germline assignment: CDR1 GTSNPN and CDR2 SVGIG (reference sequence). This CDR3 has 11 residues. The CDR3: CAWRGIREAFF. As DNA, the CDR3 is TGTGCCTGGAGAGGGATTAGAGAAGCTTTCTTT. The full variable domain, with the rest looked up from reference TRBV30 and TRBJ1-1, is SQTIHQWPATLVQPVGSPLSLECTVEGTSNPNLYWYRQAAGRGLQLLFYSVGIGQISSEVPQNLSASRPQDRQFILSSKKLLLSDSGFYLCAWRGIREAFFGQGTRLTVV.

CDR3 amino acids: CASSYPPGAFF. CDR3 coding DNA: TGTGCCAGCAGTTACCCTCCGGGGGCTTTCTTT. The chain links TRBV6-5 to TRBJ1-1; D not resolved. Germline V lookup: CDR1 MNHEY, CDR2 SVGAGI. This CDR3 is built from 11 residues. V was shortened by 2 bases and J by 11 bases, with 9 bases between the two germline ends.